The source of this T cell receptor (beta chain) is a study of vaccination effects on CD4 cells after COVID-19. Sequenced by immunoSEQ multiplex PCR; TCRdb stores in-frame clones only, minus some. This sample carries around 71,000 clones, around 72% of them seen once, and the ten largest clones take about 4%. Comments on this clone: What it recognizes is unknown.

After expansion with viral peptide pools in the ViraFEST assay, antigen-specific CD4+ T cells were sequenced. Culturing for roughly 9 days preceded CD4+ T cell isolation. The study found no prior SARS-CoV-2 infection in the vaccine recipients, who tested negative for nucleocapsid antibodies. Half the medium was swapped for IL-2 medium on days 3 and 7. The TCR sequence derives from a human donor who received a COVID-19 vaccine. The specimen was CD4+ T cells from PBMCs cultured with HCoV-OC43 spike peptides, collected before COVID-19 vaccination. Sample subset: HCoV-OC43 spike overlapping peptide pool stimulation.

For the CDR3, the DNA is TGTGCCAGCAGCCAAGCGGGGGGGCTGGGAAACTATGGCTACACCTTC. Its translation is CASSQAGGLGNYGYTF. The chain joins TRBV4-2 to TRBJ1-2; possibly TRBD1 for D (6 bases). V lost 1 base and J 2 bases, leaving 14 bases between the germline ends. CDR1 is LGHNA and CDR2 is YNFKEQ in the germline V gene. CDR3 length equals 16 residues.